Listed here is a single T cell receptor (beta chain). Sequencing was performed with immunoSEQ multiplex PCR; in TCRdb, only in-frame clones are kept and a portion is missing. In the table there are under 40,000 clones, around 96% of which are singletons. This record comes from a study of preoperative IRX-2 immunotherapy in early breast cancer. The CDR3 is 19 amino acids. Germline CDR1 reads SGHTA; CDR2 reads FQGNSA. V dropped 2 bases and J dropped 7; count of bases not matched to a gene: 15. The treatment denotes: preoperative locoregional IRX-2 cytokine immunotherapy. Patients received preoperative, locoregional IRX-2 cytokine immunotherapy in a phase Ib study.

The receptor's source is a human donor with breast cancer. Sample collection was performed from a patient treated with IRX-2 immunotherapy. The chain joins TRBV7-2 to TRBJ2-1; 12 nucleotides align to TRBD2. Written as DNA, the CDR3 is TGTGCCAGCAGCTTACGCTACGACCCTAGCGGGGGGGTCTTGAATGAGCAGTTCTTC. Residues: CASSLRYDPSGGVLNEQFF.